Given below is one T cell receptor (beta chain) in context. The V end was cut by 1 base, the J end by 3 bases, with 3 bases between. The CDR3 loop spans 12 amino acids. Germline V lookup: CDR1 MNHEY, CDR2 SVGEGT. One entry per CDR3 protein, called by TCRdb with MiXCR from the reads. Among some 450,000 distinct CDR3 sequences, approximately 31% were seen once, and the ten largest hold 12% to 15%. This specimen belongs to a study of T cell repertoires in cytomegalovirus infection. Sequencing was done on a sample of PBMCs. This chain uses TRBV6-2 or TRBV6-3 with TRBJ1-1; no definite D call. The source is a human donor in good health (CMV status not recorded). Some clones in this sample may be carry-over from other donors' samples. CDR3 DNA sequence: TGTGCCAGCAGTTACTGGGACACTGAAGCTTTCTTT. It yields the protein CASSYWDTEAFF.